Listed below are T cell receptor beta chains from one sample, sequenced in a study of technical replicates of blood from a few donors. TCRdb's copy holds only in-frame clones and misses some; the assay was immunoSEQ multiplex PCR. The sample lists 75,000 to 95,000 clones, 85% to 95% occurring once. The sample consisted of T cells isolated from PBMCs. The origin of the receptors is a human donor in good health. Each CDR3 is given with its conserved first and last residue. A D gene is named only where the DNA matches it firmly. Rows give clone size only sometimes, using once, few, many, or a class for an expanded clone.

CDR3: CASSRGQDGDEQYF; DNA: TGTGCCAGCAGCCGCGGACAGGACGGCGACGAGCAGTACTTC; D: TRBD1; V: TRBV4-2; size: .; J: TRBJ2-7
CDR3: CASSLSGMTGGPEKLFF; DNA: TGCGCCAGCAGCTTGAGTGGGATGACAGGGGGACCCGAAAAACTGTTTTTT; D: TRBD1; V: TRBV5-1; size: .; J: TRBJ1-4
CDR3: CASSLGRERDYGYTF; DNA: TGTGCCAGCAGCTTGGGGCGGGAGAGGGACTATGGCTACACCTTC; D: .; V: TRBV5-5; size: .; J: TRBJ1-2
CDR3: CASSVSGSNTEAFF; DNA: TGTGCCAGCAGCGTCTCCGGGAGTAACACTGAAGCTTTCTTT; D: .; V: TRBV9; size: .; J: TRBJ1-1
CDR3: CASSIHRGEGYTF; DNA: TGTGCCAGTAGTATTCACAGGGGAGAGGGCTACACCTTC; D: TRBD1; V: TRBV19; size: .; J: TRBJ1-2
CDR3: CASSKTVNSNQPQHF; DNA: TGTGCCAGCAGTAAGACAGTTAATAGCAATCAGCCCCAGCATTTT; D: .; V: TRBV6-1; size: .; J: TRBJ1-5
CDR3: CAISERAGSNTGELFF; DNA: TGTGCCATCAGTGAGCGAGCGGGATCGAACACCGGGGAGCTGTTTTTT; D: TRBD2; V: TRBV10-3; size: once; J: TRBJ2-2
CDR3: CASSQNPGQTLNTEAFF; DNA: TGTGCCAGCAGCCAGAATCCGGGACAGACTTTGAACACTGAAGCTTTCTTT; D: TRBD1; V: TRBV5-4; size: .; J: TRBJ1-1
CDR3: CASSAEGWGPDEAFF; DNA: TGCGCCAGCAGCGCTGAGGGTTGGGGTCCTGATGAAGCTTTCTTT; D: .; V: TRBV5-1; size: .; J: TRBJ1-1
CDR3: CASSPGQTADTQYF; DNA: TGCGCCAGCAGTCCCGGACAGACCGCAGATACGCAGTATTTT; D: .; V: TRBV5-1; size: .; J: TRBJ2-3
CDR3: CASSPRTGAYEQYF; DNA: TGCGCCAGCAGCCCACGGACAGGAGCCTACGAGCAGTACTTC; D: TRBD1; V: TRBV4-1; size: .; J: TRBJ2-7
CDR3: CASSLVRAYEQYF; DNA: TGTGCCAGCAGCTTAGTCCGAGCTTACGAGCAGTACTTC; D: .; V: TRBV7-2; size: few; J: TRBJ2-7
CDR3: CASSSGLTEAFF; DNA: TGTGCCAGCAGTTCCGGACTCACGGAAGCTTTCTTT; D: .; V: TRBV28; size: once; J: TRBJ1-1
CDR3: CASSTGAGTEAFF; DNA: TGTGCCAGCAGCACAGGGGCAGGGACTGAAGCTTTCTTT; D: TRBD1; V: TRBV6-5; size: .; J: TRBJ1-1